The 19 T cell receptor beta chains below were found in one sample sequenced in a study of shared clonotypes between healthy human individuals. Clones were read by immunoSEQ multiplex PCR, and TCRdb kept only the in-frame ones, dropping some. Among millions of clones, approximately 94% were seen once, and the ten largest hold 0.9% to 1.4%. CD45RO-negative cells were positively selected for CCR7, leaving out terminally differentiated effector memory CD45RA+ cells. Sequencing input: naive CD8+ T cells sorted from blood. These TCRs come from a man younger than 30 in good health.

The chain couples TRBV7-2 to TRBJ2-7, with D perhaps being TRBD1 or TRBD2 (7 bases each). The CDR3 consists of 14 residues. Deletions cut 6 bases from V and 2 bases from J, with 14 bases between. Per the germline V gene, CDR1 is SGHTA and CDR2 is FQGNSA. CDR3 protein: CASSPGGEAYEQYF. Written as DNA, the CDR3 is TGTGCCAGCAGTCCAGGGGGGGAGGCCTACGAGCAGTACTTC.

CDR3: CASSLTWAGRSSYEQYF. The DNA of the CDR3 is TGTGCCAGCAGCCTCACTTGGGCGGGACGGAGCTCCTACGAGCAGTACTTC. This chain uses TRBV7-9 with TRBJ2-7; TRBD2 might be the D (6 bases). The length of the CDR3 is 17 residues. V gave up 5 bases and J gave up 0 bases, with 20 bases separating them. CDR1 and CDR2 (germline): SEHNR, FQNEAQ (reference sequence).

The rearrangement joins TRBV27 to TRBJ2-1; 12 positions agree with TRBD2. The germline CDR1 and CDR2 sequences are MNHEY and SMNVEV (reference sequence). V shed 6 bases and J 8 bases; nucleotides not matched to a gene: 11. The CDR3 totals 16 residues. DNA of the CDR3: TGTGCCAGCAGCCTGTCCCCGCCTAGCGGGAGGGATGAGCAGTTCTTC. This sequence encodes CASSLSPPSGRDEQFF.

This chain connects TRBV27 to TRBJ2-7; D gene ambiguous. This CDR3 contains 13 residues. Trimming left V 6 bases short and J 2 bases short, with 11 bases between. Germline CDR1 reads MNHEY; CDR2 reads SMNVEV (reference sequence). The CDR3 sequence is CASSVGRTYEQYF. The CDR3 coding sequence is TGTGCCAGCAGCGTAGGTAGGACCTACGAGCAGTACTTC.

The chain uses TRBV5-4 and TRBJ1-2; D is unclear. V was clipped by 3 bases and J by 5 bases, with 11 bases between them. This CDR3 is 13 amino acids long. The germline CDR1 and CDR2 sequences are SGHNT and YYREEE (reference sequence). Written as DNA, the CDR3 is TGTGCCAGCAGCTGGAAGACGGGGTATGGCTACACCTTC. Translation: CASSWKTGYGYTF.

The chain joins TRBV5-6 to TRBJ2-7, with D perhaps matching TRBD1 (7 bases). The CDR3 runs to 14 residues. V lost 4 bases and J 4 bases, leaving 15 bases between the germline ends. The germline V gene encodes CDR1 SGHDT and CDR2 YYEEEE. CDR3: CASSLEGQYYEQYF. CDR3 nucleotide sequence: TGTGCCAGCAGCCTGGAGGGACAGTATTACGAGCAGTACTTC.

In nucleotides, the CDR3 is TGTGCCAGCAGCCCCGACGGCCTCCGGGAGACCCAGTACTTC. Translating gives CASSPDGLRETQYF. The rearrangement uses TRBV6-5 and TRBJ2-5; D is uncertain. Germline V gene lookup returns CDR1 MNHEY and CDR2 SVGAGI. V was shortened by 6 bases and J by 5 bases, with 16 bases between the two germline ends. The CDR3 length is 14 residues.

The V gene is TRBV25-1, the J gene TRBJ2-2; tentatively, D is TRBD1 or TRBD2 (6 bases each). CDR1 is MGHDK and CDR2 is SYGVNS in the germline V gene. Between the trimmed V and J ends, which lost 10 bases and 4 bases, there was a span of 16 bases. The CDR3 spans 14 residues. The CDR3 region is CATELKGGTGELFF. DNA of the CDR3: TGTGCCACCGAGTTAAAGGGGGGCACCGGGGAGCTGTTTTTT.

The genes are TRBV4-1 and TRBJ2-2; D is unclear. From germline, CDR1 is MGHRA and CDR2 YSYEKL. The length of the CDR3 is 15 residues. V lost 0 bases and J 7 bases, leaving 12 bases between the germline ends. CDR3 DNA: TGCGCCAGCAGCCAAGACGGTGCGCCGGGCGGGGAGCTGTTTTTT. Translating gives CASSQDGAPGGELFF.

This clone was seen a single time. The same CDR3 is also encoded by other DNA sequences in this sample. This chain joins TRBV10-3 and TRBJ1-2; no definite D call. Trimming stripped 0 bases from V and 8 bases from J, with 4 bases between. The CDR3 is made up of 11 amino acids. The germline gives CDR1 ENHRY, CDR2 SYGVKD. The CDR3: CAISESGGYTF. CDR3 DNA sequence: TGTGCCATCAGTGAGTCGGGCGGCTACACCTTC.

The chain recombines TRBV28 with TRBJ2-7; 7 bases align to TRBD1. From germline, CDR1 is MDHEN and CDR2 SYDVKM. V shed 6 bases, J shed 3 bases, and the junction held 5 bases outside the gene matches. CDR3 length equals 13 residues. CDR3 residues: CASSVTGFYEQYF. In DNA, the CDR3 is TGTGCCAGCAGCGTGACAGGGTTCTACGAGCAGTACTTC.

This chain links TRBV10-2 with TRBJ2-7, with TRBD2 matching over 7 bases. This CDR3 is built from 13 residues. Trimming cost V 6 bases and J 3 bases; bases outside gene matches: 5. CDR1 WSHSY and CDR2 SAAADI come from the germline V gene. In nucleotides, the CDR3 is TGCGCCAGCAGCATCGGGGGGAACTACGAGCAGTACTTC. Translated, it gives CASSIGGNYEQYF.

V usage is TRBV25-1 and J usage is TRBJ2-7; possibly TRBD1 for D (5 bases). Per the germline V gene, CDR1 is MGHDK and CDR2 is SYGVNS. V was trimmed by 1 base and J by 0 bases, leaving 10 bases between them. The length of the CDR3 is 15 residues. The CDR3 sequence is CASSEWGSSSYEQYF. CDR3 nucleotide sequence: TGTGCCAGCAGTGAATGGGGCTCGAGCTCCTACGAGCAGTACTTC.

The CDR3 loop is CASSPERQGITEAFF. As DNA, the CDR3 is TGCGCCAGCAGCCCGGAAAGACAGGGGATTACTGAAGCTTTCTTT. V and J are TRBV5-1 and TRBJ1-1; 8 bases are a match to TRBD1. Losses at the gene ends were 4 bases for V and 5 bases for J; bases not matched to a gene: 10. CDR3 size: 15 residues. Germline values: CDR1 SGHRS, CDR2 YFSETQ.

This chain connects TRBV4-1 to TRBJ2-1, with TRBD2 identical over 9 bases. The length of the CDR3 is 16 residues. Germline V gene lookup returns CDR1 MGHRA and CDR2 YSYEKL. Trimming at V came to 0 bases and at J to 3 bases, leaving 3 bases not matched to a gene. The CDR3 here is CASSQETRGGYNEQFF. The CDR3 coding sequence is TGCGCCAGCAGCCAAGAAACGCGGGGGGGCTACAATGAGCAGTTCTTC.

The gene calls are TRBV28 and TRBJ2-2; D call uncertain. Per germline, CDR1 MDHEN and CDR2 SYDVKM. Deletions cut 7 bases from V and 7 bases from J, with 10 bases between. The CDR3 is 12 amino acids. The CDR3 sequence: CASTPGGGELFF. In DNA, the CDR3 is TGTGCCAGCACCCCGGGTGGCGGGGAGCTGTTTTTT.

In this sample, this clone turned up once. Within the sample, other DNA sequences also encode this same CDR3. The chain joins TRBV27 to TRBJ2-7; no reliable D call. CDR1 and CDR2 (germline): MNHEY, SMNVEV (reference sequence). The V gene lost 0 bases and the J gene lost 0 bases, with 6 bases spanning the gap. This CDR3 has 14 residues. CDR3 sequence: CASSLSGFSYEQYF. CDR3 nucleotides: TGTGCCAGCAGTTTATCGGGCTTCTCCTACGAGCAGTACTTC.

The chain uses TRBV27 and TRBJ2-3; maybe TRBD2 (5 bases). Germline V gives CDR1 MNHEY, CDR2 SMNVEV (reference sequence). The V end lost 5 bases, the J end lost 4 bases, and 22 bases lay between the germline ends. This CDR3 is 17 amino acids long. The CDR3 region is CASSPTLLGGEADTQYF. CDR3 DNA sequence: TGTGCCAGCAGTCCGACCCTACTAGGCGGAGAGGCAGATACGCAGTATTTT.

Written as DNA, the CDR3 is TGCGCCAGCAGCTCGTTATCGGAGGGCTACACCTTC. This sequence encodes CASSSLSEGYTF. The rearrangement uses TRBV5-1 and TRBJ1-2, with unresolved D. Germline V gene data show CDR1 as SGHRS and CDR2 as YFSETQ. This CDR3 has 12 residues. Trimming cost V 3 bases and J 8 bases, with 11 bases left between them.